This is a list of T cell receptor beta chains from one sample in a study of CD8+CD57+ T cells in acquired aplastic anemia. One entry per CDR3 protein, called by TCRdb with MiXCR from the reads. The table has hundreds of thousands of distinct CDR3 sequences, around 46% seen once. Sequencing was done on a sample of sorted CD4+, CD8+, or CD8+CD57+ T cells (not recorded which) from PBMCs. The receptors come from a human donor with aplastic anemia. Both conserved end residues are part of each CDR3. Fields, in order: D gene, J gene, V gene, clone size, CDR3 protein, CDR3 DNA. A D gene is named only where the DNA matches it firmly. Only part of the rows carry a size: once, few, many, or a class if the clone is expanded.

D gene: -
J gene: TRBJ1-3
V gene: TRBV10-1
clone size: many
CDR3 protein: CASSSGNTIYF
CDR3 DNA: TGCGCCAGCAGCTCTGGAAACACCATATATTTT

D gene: -
J gene: TRBJ1-5
V gene: TRBV7-9
clone size: -
CDR3 protein: CASSLELAGNQPQHF
CDR3 DNA: TGTGCCAGCAGTTTAGAGTTAGCTGGCAATCAGCCCCAGCATTTT

D gene: -
J gene: TRBJ2-2
V gene: TRBV7-2
clone size: few
CDR3 protein: CASSTGTLRTGELFF
CDR3 DNA: TGTGCCAGCAGCACAGGGACTCTACGGACCGGGGAGCTGTTTTTT

D gene: -
J gene: TRBJ1-5
V gene: TRBV19
clone size: -
CDR3 protein: CASSTSGSNQPQHF
CDR3 DNA: TGTGCCAGTAGCACCTCTGGTAGCAATCAGCCCCAGCATTTT

D gene: -
J gene: TRBJ2-7
V gene: TRBV4-1
clone size: many
CDR3 protein: CASSQESSGNEQYF
CDR3 DNA: TGCGCCAGCAGCCAGGAGTCATCAGGAAACGAGCAGTACTTC

D gene: -
J gene: TRBJ1-1
V gene: TRBV7-9
clone size: many
CDR3 protein: CASARGGTEAFF
CDR3 DNA: TGTGCCAGCGCGCGTGGGGGCACTGAAGCTTTCTTT

D gene: TRBD2
J gene: TRBJ2-7
V gene: TRBV7-9
clone size: many
CDR3 protein: CASSLDGTSGDYEQYF
CDR3 DNA: TGTGCCAGCAGCTTAGACGGCACTAGCGGGGATTACGAGCAGTACTTC

D gene: -
J gene: TRBJ2-1
V gene: TRBV19
clone size: -
CDR3 protein: CASSMGSDEQFF
CDR3 DNA: TGTGCCAGTAGTATGGGTTCCGATGAGCAGTTCTTC

D gene: -
J gene: TRBJ1-6
V gene: TRBV2
clone size: -
CDR3 protein: CASRAESDPSPLHF
CDR3 DNA: TGTGCCAGCAGAGCTGAATCGGACCCTTCACCCCTCCACTTT

D gene: TRBD1
J gene: TRBJ1-2
V gene: TRBV7-6
clone size: many
CDR3 protein: CASSTTGDGYTF
CDR3 DNA: TGTGCCAGCAGCACGACAGGGGACGGCTACACCTTC

D gene: TRBD1
J gene: TRBJ2-3
V gene: TRBV24-1
clone size: -
CDR3 protein: CAAGTAGTDTQYF
CDR3 DNA: TGTGCCGCAGGGACAGCGGGCACAGATACGCAGTATTTT

D gene: -
J gene: TRBJ2-1
V gene: TRBV14
clone size: -
CDR3 protein: CASSPIGVDEQFF
CDR3 DNA: TGTGCCAGCAGCCCCATAGGGGTGGATGAGCAGTTCTTC

D gene: TRBD2
J gene: TRBJ2-3
V gene: TRBV9
clone size: many
CDR3 protein: CASSTRSGGSGDTQYF
CDR3 DNA: TGTGCCAGCAGCACCAGAAGCGGGGGGAGCGGGGATACGCAGTATTTT

D gene: -
J gene: TRBJ1-1
V gene: TRBV12-3/TRBV12-4
clone size: many
CDR3 protein: CASSLAGGDDTEAFF
CDR3 DNA: TGTGCCAGCAGTTTAGCGGGAGGGGATGACACTGAAGCTTTCTTT

D gene: TRBD2
J gene: TRBJ2-3
V gene: TRBV27
clone size: few
CDR3 protein: CASSPSGTSGNADTQYF
CDR3 DNA: TGTGCCAGCAGTCCCTCTGGGACTAGCGGGAATGCAGATACGCAGTATTTT

D gene: -
J gene: TRBJ2-1
V gene: TRBV7-9
clone size: once
CDR3 protein: CASSFGAGPSYEQFF
CDR3 DNA: TGCGCCAGCAGCTTCGGAGCCGGGCCTTCCTACGAGCAGTTCTTC

D gene: TRBD2
J gene: TRBJ2-1
V gene: TRBV29-1
clone size: many
CDR3 protein: CSVIGLAGKYNEQFF
CDR3 DNA: TGCAGCGTTATCGGACTAGCGGGGAAGTACAATGAGCAGTTCTTC

D gene: TRBD1
J gene: TRBJ2-7
V gene: TRBV6-2/TRBV6-3
clone size: -
CDR3 protein: CASSYSVGQGDLYEQYF
CDR3 DNA: TGTGCCAGCAGTTACTCTGTGGGACAGGGTGACCTTTACGAGCAGTACTTC

D gene: -
J gene: TRBJ1-2
V gene: TRBV15
clone size: -
CDR3 protein: CATSGRGPPYGYTF
CDR3 DNA: TGTGCCACCAGCGGACGGGGACCTCCCTATGGCTACACCTTC

D gene: -
J gene: TRBJ2-2
V gene: TRBV29-1
clone size: many
CDR3 protein: CSVGTPLNTGELFF
CDR3 DNA: TGCAGCGTTGGAACCCCTCTGAACACCGGGGAGCTGTTTTTT

D gene: TRBD1
J gene: TRBJ2-2
V gene: TRBV7-3
clone size: many
CDR3 protein: CASSTGTGDTGELFF
CDR3 DNA: TGTGCCAGCAGCACCGGGACAGGGGACACCGGGGAGCTGTTTTTT

D gene: TRBD2
J gene: TRBJ2-2
V gene: TRBV7-9
clone size: few
CDR3 protein: CASSLKFRTSGRSNTGELFF
CDR3 DNA: TGTGCCAGCAGCTTAAAATTTAGGACTAGCGGGAGGTCGAACACCGGGGAGCTGTTTTTT

D gene: -
J gene: TRBJ1-2
V gene: TRBV10-2
clone size: -
CDR3 protein: CASSEWEGPGGYTF
CDR3 DNA: TGCGCCAGCAGTGAGTGGGAGGGGCCCGGTGGCTACACCTTC